The clone carrying this T cell receptor beta chain was recorded once. Its antigen is still unknown. The germline gives CDR1 SGHRS, CDR2 YFSETQ. With 4 bases removed from V and 3 bases from J, the gap between germline ends came to 15 bases. This CDR3 is built from 15 residues. The record originates from a study of TIL therapy for anti-PD-1-resistant metastatic lung cancer. Overall study context: Patients had a median age of 54 years (range roughly 38-85).

The immunoSEQ assay was v3. Survey-level samples got approximately 2 million read pairs; deep-level samples got roughly 5-6.5 million. TCRdb keeps only in-frame clones here, not all; method: immunoSEQ multiplex PCR. The table shows about 14,000 clones, with roughly 88% occurring only once. Regarding the study as a whole: The baseline peripheral repertoire was partially replaced by infused TIL clonotypes that later decayed.

The time point was: pre-treatment sample, taken before nivolumab and TIL therapy. The material sequenced was blood, taken at baseline. This clonotype was obtained from a person aged 25-79 years with non-small cell lung cancer. This chain uses TRBV5-1 with TRBJ2-3, with TRBD2 as a possible D gene (6 bases). The CDR3 protein is CASSPGALATDTQYF. The CDR3 DNA reads as TGCGCCAGCAGCCCCGGGGCTCTAGCGACAGATACGCAGTATTTT.